This T cell receptor beta chain derives from a study of Graves' ophthalmopathy and Graves' hyperthyroidism. Whole-study context: Peripheral blood was gathered at first diagnosis, ahead of any treatment whatsoever.

Moderately to severely active ophthalmopathy under 3 months, CAS at least 3, NOSPECS at least 4. About this clonotype itself: Its antigen remains unidentified.

Amplification from RNA transcripts yielded the TCR beta CDR3 regions. First-round RT-PCR with HTBI primers preceded a second-round multiplex PCR. TCRdb processed the multiplex PCR reads anew with MiXCR; each CDR3 protein has one entry. The sample carries 150,000 to 200,000 distinct CDR3 sequences, under 45% recorded once. The CDR3 has 16 residues. Per germline, CDR1 ENHRY and CDR2 SYGVKD. V lost 11 bases and J lost 5; bases outside the gene matches: 19. General study points: Forecasting of ophthalmopathy progression by the model achieved almost 71% sensitivity and around 77% specificity. Using a 13-signature model, the authors split ophthalmopathy from stable hyperthyroidism, with 85% to 90% sensitivity and roughly 80% specificity.

The sequencing input was peripheral blood. The rearrangement links TRBV10-3 to TRBJ2-7, with TRBD1 identical over 9 bases. The receptor's source is a man between 25 and 39 years old with Graves' ophthalmopathy. The CDR3 reads CAGSLYFLQGAHEQYF. CDR3 bases: TGTGCCGGATCCCTTTACTTTTTACAGGGGGCCCACGAGCAGTACTTC.